The entry below describes one T cell receptor beta chain. Its antigen is not identified. This specimen belongs to a study of response to subunit inactivated influenza vaccine. Each CDR3 protein gets one entry after TCRdb re-called the RT-PCR reads with MiXCR. The sample holds about 480,000 distinct CDR3 sequences, 10% to 15% seen once. General study points: The authors suggested that few new T cells are recruited per seasonal influenza vaccination.

This CDR3 has 15 amino acids. The V segment lost 4 bases and the J segment 4 bases; nucleotides outside the gene matches: 12. Germline CDR1 and CDR2: DFQATT and SNEGSKA (reference sequence). The specimen was PBMCs from blood, collected about 6 weeks after vaccination. The chain links TRBV20-1 to TRBJ2-5; 7 nucleotides agree with TRBD1. The TCR originated in a man aged 50-59 years who received an inactivated influenza vaccine. CDR3 sequence: CSATPTGKGPETQYF. The DNA for the CDR3 is TGCAGTGCTACTCCGACAGGGAAGGGTCCAGAGACCCAGTACTTC.